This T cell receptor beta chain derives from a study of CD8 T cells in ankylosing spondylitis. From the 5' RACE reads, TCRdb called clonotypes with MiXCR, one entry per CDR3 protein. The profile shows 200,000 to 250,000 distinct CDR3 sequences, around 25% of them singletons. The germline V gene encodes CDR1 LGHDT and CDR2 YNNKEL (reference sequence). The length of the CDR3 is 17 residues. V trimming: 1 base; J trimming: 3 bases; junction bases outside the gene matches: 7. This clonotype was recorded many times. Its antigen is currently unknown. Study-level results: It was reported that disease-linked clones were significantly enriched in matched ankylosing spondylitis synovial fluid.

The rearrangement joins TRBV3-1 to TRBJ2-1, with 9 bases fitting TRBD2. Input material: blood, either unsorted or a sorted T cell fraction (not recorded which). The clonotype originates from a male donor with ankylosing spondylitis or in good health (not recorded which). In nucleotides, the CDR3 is TGTGCCAGCAGCCAAGGATTAGCGGGAGAGCTCTACAATGAGCAGTTCTTC. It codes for CASSQGLAGELYNEQFF.